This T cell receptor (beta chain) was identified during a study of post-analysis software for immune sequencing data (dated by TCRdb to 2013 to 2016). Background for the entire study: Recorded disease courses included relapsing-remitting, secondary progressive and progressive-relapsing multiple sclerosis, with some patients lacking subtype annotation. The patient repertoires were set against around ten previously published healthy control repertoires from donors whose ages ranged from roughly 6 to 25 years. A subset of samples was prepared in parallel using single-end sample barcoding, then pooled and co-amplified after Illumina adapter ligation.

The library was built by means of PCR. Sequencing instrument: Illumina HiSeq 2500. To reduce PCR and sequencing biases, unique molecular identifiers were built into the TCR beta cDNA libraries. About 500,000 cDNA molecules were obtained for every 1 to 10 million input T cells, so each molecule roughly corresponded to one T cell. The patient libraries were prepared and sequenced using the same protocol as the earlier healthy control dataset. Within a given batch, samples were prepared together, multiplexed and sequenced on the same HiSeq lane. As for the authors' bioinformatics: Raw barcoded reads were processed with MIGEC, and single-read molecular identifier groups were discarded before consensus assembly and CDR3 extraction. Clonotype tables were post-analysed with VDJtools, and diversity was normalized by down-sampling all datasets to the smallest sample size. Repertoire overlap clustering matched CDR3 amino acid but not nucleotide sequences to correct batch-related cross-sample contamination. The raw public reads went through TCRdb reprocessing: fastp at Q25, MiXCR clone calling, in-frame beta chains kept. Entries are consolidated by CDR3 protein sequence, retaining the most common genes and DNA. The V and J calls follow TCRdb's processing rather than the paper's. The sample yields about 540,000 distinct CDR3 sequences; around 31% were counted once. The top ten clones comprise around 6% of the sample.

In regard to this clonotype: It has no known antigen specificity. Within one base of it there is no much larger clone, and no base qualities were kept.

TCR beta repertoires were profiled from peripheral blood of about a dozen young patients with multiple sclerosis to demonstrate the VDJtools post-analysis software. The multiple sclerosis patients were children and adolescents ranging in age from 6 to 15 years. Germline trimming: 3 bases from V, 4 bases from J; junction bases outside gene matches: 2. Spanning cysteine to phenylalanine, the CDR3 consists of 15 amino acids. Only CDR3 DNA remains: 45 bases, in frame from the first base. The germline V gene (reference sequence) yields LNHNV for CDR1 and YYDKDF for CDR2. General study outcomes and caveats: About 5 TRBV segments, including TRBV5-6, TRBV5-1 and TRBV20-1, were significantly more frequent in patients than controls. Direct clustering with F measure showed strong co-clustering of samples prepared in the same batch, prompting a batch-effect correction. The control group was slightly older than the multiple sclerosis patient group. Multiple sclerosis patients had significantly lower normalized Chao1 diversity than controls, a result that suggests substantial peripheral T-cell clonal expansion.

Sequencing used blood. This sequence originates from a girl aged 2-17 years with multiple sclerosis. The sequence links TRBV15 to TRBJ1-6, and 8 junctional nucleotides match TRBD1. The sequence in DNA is TGTGCCACCAGCAGGGACAGGGCTTATAATTCACCCCTCCACTTT. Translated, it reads CATSRDRAYNSPLHF. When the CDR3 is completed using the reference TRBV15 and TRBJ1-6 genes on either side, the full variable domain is DAMVIQNPRYQVTQFGKPVTLSCSQTLNHNVMYWYQQKSSQAPKLLFHYYDKDFNNEADTPDNFQSRRPNTSFCFLDIRSPGLGDTAMYLCATSRDRAYNSPLHFGNGTRLTVT.